The text below deals with one T cell receptor (beta chain). Antigen unknown. At the time of sampling, donors were nominally healthy, though unrecorded immune exposures were likely. These data are taken from a study of cytomegalovirus exposure and HLA in healthy donors. Study-level points and caveats: Confirmation in vitro established that three CMV-associated chains were specific for CMV antigens.

PCR was performed using 60 Vbeta and 13 Jbeta primers. Under the authors' procedure: The count from a later analysis was 79 million or so unique TCR beta chains, 9 million to 12 million of them shared. TCRdb keeps only in-frame clones here, not all; method: immunoSEQ multiplex PCR. Clone size and V and J calls were adopted from that table, with D and trimming inferred from the DNA. The table includes over 95,000 clones, about 78% detected once. This CDR3 has 15 residues. Trimming took 8 bases from V and 4 from J, leaving 20 bases between them. Germline V CDR1 and CDR2: MNHEY, SMNVEV (reference sequence).

The sequenced material came from PBMCs. The TCR originated in a woman between 40 and 55 years old in good health and CMV-seropositive. The J gene is TRBJ1-1, the V gene TRBV27; no reliable D call. The CDR3 loop reads CASVGGVVLGTEAFF. The CDR3 DNA is TGTGCCAGCGTCGGCGGGGTAGTGTTAGGCACTGAAGCTTTCTTT.